This TCR beta chain was documented in a study of identical twins. A universal primer site was added by template switching, and unique molecular identifiers were carried by the cDNA. MiXCR, applied by TCRdb to the 5' RACE reads, yields one record per CDR3 protein. The sample includes approximately 700,000 distinct CDR3 sequences, 15% to 20% of them seen just once. Broader study findings: Fewer insertions were carried by abundant cord blood beta clonotypes, but none was seen in memory repertoires.

Only a few counts were recorded for this clonotype. The antigen remains undetermined. With 6 bases removed from V and 11 bases from J, the gap between germline ends came to 8 bases. This CDR3 contains 9 residues. In germline, CDR1 is DFQATT, CDR2 SNEGSKA (reference sequence). These data also formed part of another study, on T cells expressing NK-cell markers. That source notes: In roughly six donors, dominant CD3+CD56+NKG2C+ clonotypes ranked among the top 10 CD8+ clonotypes.

This chain joins TRBV20-1 and TRBJ2-1; D is undetermined. The receptor was derived from a woman younger than 30 in good health. The source material was PBMCs. The CDR3: CSAQSQQFF. DNA of the CDR3: TGCAGTGCGCAGAGCCAGCAGTTCTTC.